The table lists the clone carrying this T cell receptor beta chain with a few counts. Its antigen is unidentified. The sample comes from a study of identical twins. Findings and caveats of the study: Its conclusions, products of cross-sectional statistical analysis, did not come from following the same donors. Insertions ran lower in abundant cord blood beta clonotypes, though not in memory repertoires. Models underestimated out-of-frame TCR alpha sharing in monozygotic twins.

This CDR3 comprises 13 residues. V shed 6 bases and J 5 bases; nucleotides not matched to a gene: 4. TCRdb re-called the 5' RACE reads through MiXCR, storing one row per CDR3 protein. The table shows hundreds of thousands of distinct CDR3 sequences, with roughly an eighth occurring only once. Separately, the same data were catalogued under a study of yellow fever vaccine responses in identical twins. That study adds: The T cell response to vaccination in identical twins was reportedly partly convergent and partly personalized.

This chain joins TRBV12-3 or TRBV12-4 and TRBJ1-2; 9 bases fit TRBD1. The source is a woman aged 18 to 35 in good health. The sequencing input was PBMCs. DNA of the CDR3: TGTGCCAGCAGAGGGACAGGGTGGTATGGCTACACCTTC. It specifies CASRGTGWYGYTF.